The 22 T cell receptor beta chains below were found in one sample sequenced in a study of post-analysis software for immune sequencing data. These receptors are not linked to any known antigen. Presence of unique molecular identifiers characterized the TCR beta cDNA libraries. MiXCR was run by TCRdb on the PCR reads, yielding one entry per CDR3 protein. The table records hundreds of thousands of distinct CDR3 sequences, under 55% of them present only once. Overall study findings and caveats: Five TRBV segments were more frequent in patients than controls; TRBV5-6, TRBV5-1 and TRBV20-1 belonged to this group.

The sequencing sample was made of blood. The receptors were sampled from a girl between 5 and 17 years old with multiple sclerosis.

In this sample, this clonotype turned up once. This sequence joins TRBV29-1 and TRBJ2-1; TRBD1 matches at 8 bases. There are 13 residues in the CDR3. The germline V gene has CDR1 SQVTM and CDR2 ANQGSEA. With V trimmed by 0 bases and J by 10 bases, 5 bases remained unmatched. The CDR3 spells CSVEDAGGREQFF. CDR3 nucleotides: TGCAGCGTTGAAGATGCAGGGGGCAGGGAGCAGTTCTTC.

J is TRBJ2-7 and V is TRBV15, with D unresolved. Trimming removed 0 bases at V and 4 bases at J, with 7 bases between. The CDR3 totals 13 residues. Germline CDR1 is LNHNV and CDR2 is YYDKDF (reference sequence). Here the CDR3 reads CATSRDARYEQYF. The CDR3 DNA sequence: TGTGCCACCAGCAGAGATGCGCGTTACGAGCAGTACTTC.

The CDR3 sequence: CASSVAMGTRAGPYEQYF. For the CDR3, the DNA is TGTGCCAGCAGCGTAGCTATGGGGACTAGAGCGGGGCCCTACGAGCAGTACTTC. This chain joins TRBV9 and TRBJ2-7; the match to TRBD2 covers 8 bases. Germline trimming cut 0 bases from V and 2 bases from J; bases unmatched to any gene: 13. Germline assignment: CDR1 SGDLS and CDR2 YYNGEE. CDR3 length: 18 residues.

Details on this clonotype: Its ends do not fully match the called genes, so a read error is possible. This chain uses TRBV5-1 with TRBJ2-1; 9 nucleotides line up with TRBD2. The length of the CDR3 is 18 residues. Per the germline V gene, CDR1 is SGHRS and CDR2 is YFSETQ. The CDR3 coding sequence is TGCGCCAGCAGCCCATATGGAAAAGCGGGAGGAATCTACAATGGGCAGTTCTTC. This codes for CASSPYGKAGGIYNGQFF.

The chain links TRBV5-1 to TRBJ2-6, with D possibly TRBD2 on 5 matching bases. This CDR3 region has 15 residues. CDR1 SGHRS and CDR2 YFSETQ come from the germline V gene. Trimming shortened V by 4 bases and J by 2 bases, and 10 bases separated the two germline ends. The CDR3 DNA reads TGCGCCAGCAGCCCGGGATGGACTGGGGCCAACGTCCTGACTTTC. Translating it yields CASSPGWTGANVLTF.

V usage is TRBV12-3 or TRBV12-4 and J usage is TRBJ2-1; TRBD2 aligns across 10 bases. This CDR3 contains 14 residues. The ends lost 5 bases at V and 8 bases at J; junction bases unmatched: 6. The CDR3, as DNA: TGTGCCAGCAGTAGGACTAGCGGTCTAGATGAGCAGTTCTTC. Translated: CASSRTSGLDEQFF.

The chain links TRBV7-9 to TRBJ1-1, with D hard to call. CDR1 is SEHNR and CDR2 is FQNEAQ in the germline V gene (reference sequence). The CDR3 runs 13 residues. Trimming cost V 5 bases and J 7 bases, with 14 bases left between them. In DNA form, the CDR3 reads TGTGCCAGCAGCCAAACAGAGGACTATGAAGCTTTCTTT. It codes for CASSQTEDYEAFF.

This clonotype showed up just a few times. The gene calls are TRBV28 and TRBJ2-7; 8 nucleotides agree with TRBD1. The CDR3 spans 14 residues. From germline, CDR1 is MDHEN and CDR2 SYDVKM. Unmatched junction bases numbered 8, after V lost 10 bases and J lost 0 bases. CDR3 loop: CATDRAGISYEQYF. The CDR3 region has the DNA TGTGCCACGGACAGGGCCGGAATCTCCTACGAGCAGTACTTC.

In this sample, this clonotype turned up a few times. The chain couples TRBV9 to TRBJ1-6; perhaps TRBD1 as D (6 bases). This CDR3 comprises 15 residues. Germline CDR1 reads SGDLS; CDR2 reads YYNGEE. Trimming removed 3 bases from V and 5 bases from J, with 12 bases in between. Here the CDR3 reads CASSGAWTDNSPLHF. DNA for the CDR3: TGTGCCAGCAGCGGAGCTTGGACAGATAATTCACCCCTCCACTTT.

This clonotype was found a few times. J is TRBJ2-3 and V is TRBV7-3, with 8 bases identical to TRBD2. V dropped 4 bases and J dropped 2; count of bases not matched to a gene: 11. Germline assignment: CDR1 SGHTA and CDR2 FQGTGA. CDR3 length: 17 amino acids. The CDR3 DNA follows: TGTGCCAGCAGCTCCCCTATGGCGGGAGGAGTCACAGATACGCAGTATTTT. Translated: CASSSPMAGGVTDTQYF.

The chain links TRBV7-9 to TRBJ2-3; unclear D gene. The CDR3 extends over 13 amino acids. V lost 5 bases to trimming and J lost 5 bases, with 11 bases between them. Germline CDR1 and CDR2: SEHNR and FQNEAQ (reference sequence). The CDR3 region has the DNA TGTGCCAGCAGCCCCGAGGCGGAAGATACGCAGTATTTT. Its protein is CASSPEAEDTQYF.

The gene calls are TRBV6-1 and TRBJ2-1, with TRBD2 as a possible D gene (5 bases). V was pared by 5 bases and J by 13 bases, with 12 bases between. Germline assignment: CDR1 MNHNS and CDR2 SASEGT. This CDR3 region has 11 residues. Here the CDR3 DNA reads TGTGCCAGCAGTTGGGGAGTGGGACAGTTCTTC. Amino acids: CASSWGVGQFF.

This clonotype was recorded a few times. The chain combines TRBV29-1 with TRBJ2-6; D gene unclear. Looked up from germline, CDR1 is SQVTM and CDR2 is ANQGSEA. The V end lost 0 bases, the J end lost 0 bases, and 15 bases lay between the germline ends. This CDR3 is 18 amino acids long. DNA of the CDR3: TGCAGCGTTGAAGATCGGCAGCAAGCCCGCTCTGGGGCCAACGTCCTGACTTTC. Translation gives CSVEDRQQARSGANVLTF.

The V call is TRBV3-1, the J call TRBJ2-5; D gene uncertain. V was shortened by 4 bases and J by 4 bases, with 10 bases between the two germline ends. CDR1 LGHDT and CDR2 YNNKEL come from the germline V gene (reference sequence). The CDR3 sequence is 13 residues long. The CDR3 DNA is TGTGCCAGCAGCCCCCCTTCGGGAGAGACCCAGTACTTC. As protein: CASSPPSGETQYF.

The CDR3 DNA reads TGTGCCAGCGGTGCTGCAGTCCGGAGAGGCAATCAGCCCCAGCATTTT. This codes for CASGAAVRRGNQPQHF. The V gene is TRBV2, the J gene TRBJ1-5, with D unresolved. The V gene lost 8 bases and the J gene lost 2 bases, with 19 bases spanning the gap. CDR3 length equals 16 residues. CDR1 SNHLY and CDR2 FYNNEI come from the germline V gene.

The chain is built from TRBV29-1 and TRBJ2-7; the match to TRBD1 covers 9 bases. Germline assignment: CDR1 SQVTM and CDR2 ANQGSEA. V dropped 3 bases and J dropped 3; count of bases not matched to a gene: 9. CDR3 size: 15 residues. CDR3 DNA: TGCAGCGTTGAGCTAGTAAGGACAGGGGACTACGAGCAGTACTTC. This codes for CSVELVRTGDYEQYF.

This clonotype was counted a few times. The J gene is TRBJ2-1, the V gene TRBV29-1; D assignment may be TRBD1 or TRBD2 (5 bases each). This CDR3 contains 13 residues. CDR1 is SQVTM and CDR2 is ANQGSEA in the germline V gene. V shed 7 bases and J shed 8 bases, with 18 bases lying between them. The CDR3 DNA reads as TGCAGCGGGGAGACAGTTCCTGGCGATGAGCAGTTCTTC. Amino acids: CSGETVPGDEQFF.

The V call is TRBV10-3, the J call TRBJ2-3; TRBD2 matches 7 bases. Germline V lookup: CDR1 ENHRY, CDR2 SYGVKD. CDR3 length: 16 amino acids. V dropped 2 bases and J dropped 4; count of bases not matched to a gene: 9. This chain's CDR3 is CAISEMREGLADTQYF. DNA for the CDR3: TGTGCCATCAGTGAGATGAGGGAGGGCCTCGCAGATACGCAGTATTTT.

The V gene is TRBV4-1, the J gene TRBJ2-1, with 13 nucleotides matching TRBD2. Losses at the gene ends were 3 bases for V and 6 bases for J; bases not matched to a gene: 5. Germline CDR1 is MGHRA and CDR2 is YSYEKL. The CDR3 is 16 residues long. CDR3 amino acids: CASSHPTSGRLNEQFF. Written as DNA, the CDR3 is TGCGCCAGCAGCCACCCGACTAGCGGGAGGCTCAATGAGCAGTTCTTC.

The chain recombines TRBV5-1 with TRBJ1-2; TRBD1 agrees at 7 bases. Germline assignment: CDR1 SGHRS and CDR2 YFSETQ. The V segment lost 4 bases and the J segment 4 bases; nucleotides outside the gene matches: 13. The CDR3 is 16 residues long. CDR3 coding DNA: TGCGCCAGCAGCCCGGAATCCGGGACAGTGGGCTATGGCTACACCTTC. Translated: CASSPESGTVGYGYTF.

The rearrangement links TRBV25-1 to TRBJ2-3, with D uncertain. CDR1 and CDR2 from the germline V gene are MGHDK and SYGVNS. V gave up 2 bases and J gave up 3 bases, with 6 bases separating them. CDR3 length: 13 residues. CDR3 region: CASSEPVTDTQYF. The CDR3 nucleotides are TGTGCCAGCAGTGAACCCGTTACAGATACGCAGTATTTT.

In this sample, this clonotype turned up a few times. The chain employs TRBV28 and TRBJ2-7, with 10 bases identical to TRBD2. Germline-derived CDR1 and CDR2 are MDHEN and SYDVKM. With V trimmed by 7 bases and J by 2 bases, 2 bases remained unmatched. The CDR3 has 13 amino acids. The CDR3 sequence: CASTTSGTYEQYF. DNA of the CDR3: TGTGCCAGCACAACTAGCGGGACCTACGAGCAGTACTTC. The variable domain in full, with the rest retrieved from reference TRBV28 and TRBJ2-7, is DVKVTQSSRYLVKRTGEKVFLECVQDMDHENMFWYRQDPGLGLRLIYFSYDVKMKEKGDIPEGYSVSREKKERFSLILESASTNQTSMYLCASTTSGTYEQYFGPGTRLTVT.